This T cell receptor (beta chain) was sequenced for a study of cytomegalovirus exposure and HLA in healthy donors. Germline CDR1 is SGHDT and CDR2 is YYEEEE. CDR3 size: 16 residues. Deletions cut 4 bases from V and 0 bases from J, with 16 bases between. PCR involved 60 Vbeta and 13 Jbeta primers. Original analysis: Later work found 65 million to 90 million unique TCR beta chains, with 9.5 million to 14 million shared. Generated by immunoSEQ multiplex PCR, the TCRdb table keeps only in-frame clones and is missing some. Clone size and V and J calls were adopted from that table, with D and trimming inferred from the DNA. Among some 160,000 clones listed, 72% were seen once.

The rearrangement links TRBV5-6 to TRBJ1-2, with D unresolved. This receptor was taken from a man aged 35 to 55 in good health and CMV-seronegative. Sequencing was performed on PBMCs. CDR3 nucleotide sequence: TGTGCCAGCAGCGCGTATTCTTCAACAGCTAACTATGGCTACACCTTC. Protein product: CASSAYSSTANYGYTF. Full variable domain (outside the CDR3, taken from reference TRBV5-6 and TRBJ1-2): DAGVTQSPTHLIKTRGQQVTLRCSPKSGHDTVSWYQQALGQGPQFIFQYYEEEERQRGNFPDRFSGHQFPNYSSELNVNALLLGDSALYLCASSAYSSTANYGYTFGSGTRLTVV.